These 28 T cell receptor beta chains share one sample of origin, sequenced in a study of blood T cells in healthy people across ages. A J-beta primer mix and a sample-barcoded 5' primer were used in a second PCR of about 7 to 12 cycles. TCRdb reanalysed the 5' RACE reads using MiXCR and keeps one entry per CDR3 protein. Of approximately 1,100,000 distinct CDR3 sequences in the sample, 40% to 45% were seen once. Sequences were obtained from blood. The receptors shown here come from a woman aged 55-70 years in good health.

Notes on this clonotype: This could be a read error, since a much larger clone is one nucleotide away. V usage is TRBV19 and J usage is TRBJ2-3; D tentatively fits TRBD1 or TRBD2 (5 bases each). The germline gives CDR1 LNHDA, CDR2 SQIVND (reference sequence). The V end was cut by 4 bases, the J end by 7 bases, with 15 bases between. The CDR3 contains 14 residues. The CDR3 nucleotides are TGTGCCAGTAGTACGCTTCAGGGACGGCATACGCAGTATTTT. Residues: CASSTLQGRHTQYF.

The CDR3 here is CASSPLTLTGFNEQFF. In DNA form, the CDR3 reads TGCGCCAGCAGCCCCCTAACACTGACAGGATTCAATGAGCAGTTCTTC. V is TRBV4-1 and J is TRBJ2-1, with D possibly TRBD1 on 6 matching bases. The CDR3 has 16 residues. V was pared by 4 bases and J by 6 bases, with 19 bases between. Germline V CDR1 and CDR2: MGHRA, YSYEKL.

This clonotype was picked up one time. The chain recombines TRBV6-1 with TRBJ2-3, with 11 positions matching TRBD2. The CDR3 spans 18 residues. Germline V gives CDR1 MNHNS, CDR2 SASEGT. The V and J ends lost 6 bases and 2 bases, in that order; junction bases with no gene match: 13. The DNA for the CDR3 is TGTGCCAGCAGCGAACTAGCGGGAGCCCTTTTGGACACAGATACGCAGTATTTT. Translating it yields CASSELAGALLDTDTQYF.

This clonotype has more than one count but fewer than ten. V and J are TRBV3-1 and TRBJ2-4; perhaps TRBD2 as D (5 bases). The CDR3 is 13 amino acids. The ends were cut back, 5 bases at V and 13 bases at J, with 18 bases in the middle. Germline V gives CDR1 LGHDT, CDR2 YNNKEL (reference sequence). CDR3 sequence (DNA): TGTGCCAGCAGCATCTCCAGCGTCGGGGAGCAGTACTTC. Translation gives CASSISSVGEQYF.

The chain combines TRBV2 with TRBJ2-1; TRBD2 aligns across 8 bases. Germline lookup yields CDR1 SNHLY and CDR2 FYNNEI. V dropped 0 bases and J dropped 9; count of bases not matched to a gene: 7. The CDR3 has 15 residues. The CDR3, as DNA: TGTGCCAGCAGTGAAGCGCGAGTAGCGGGGCCTGAGCAGTTCTTC. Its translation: CASSEARVAGPEQFF.

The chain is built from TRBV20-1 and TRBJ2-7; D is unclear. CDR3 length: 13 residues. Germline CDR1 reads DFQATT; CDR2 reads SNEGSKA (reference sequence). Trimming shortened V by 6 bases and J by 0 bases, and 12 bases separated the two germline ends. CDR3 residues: CSAKMGISYEQYF. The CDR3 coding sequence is TGCAGTGCAAAAATGGGCATCTCCTACGAGCAGTACTTC.

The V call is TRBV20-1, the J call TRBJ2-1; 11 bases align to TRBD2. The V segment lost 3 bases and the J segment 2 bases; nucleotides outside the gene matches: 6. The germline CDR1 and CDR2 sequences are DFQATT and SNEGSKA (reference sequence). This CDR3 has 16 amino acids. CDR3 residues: CSARANSGRAYNEQFF. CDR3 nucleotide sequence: TGCAGTGCTAGGGCCAATAGCGGGAGGGCCTACAATGAGCAGTTCTTC.

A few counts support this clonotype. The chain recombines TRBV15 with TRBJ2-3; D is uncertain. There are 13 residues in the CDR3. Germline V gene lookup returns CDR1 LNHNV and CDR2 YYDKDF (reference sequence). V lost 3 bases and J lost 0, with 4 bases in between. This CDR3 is CATSSDSTDTQYF. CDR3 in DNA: TGTGCCACCAGCAGCGACAGCACAGATACGCAGTATTTT.

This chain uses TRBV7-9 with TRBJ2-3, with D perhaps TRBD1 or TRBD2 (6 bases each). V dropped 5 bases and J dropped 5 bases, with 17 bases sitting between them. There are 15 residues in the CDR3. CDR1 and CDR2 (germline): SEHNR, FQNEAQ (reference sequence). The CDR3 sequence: CASSGGTFGQDTQYF. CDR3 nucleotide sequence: TGTGCCAGCAGCGGAGGGACATTCGGTCAAGATACGCAGTATTTT.

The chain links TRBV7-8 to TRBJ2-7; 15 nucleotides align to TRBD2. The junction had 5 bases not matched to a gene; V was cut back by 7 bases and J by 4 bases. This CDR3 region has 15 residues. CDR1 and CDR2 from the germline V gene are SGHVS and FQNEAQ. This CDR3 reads CASIGLAGGPYEQYF. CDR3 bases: TGTGCCAGCATCGGACTAGCGGGAGGGCCTTACGAGCAGTACTTC.

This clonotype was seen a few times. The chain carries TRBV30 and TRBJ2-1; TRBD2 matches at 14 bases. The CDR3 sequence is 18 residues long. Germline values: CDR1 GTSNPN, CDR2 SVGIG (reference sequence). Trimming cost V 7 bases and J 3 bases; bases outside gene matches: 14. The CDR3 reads CAFTTGTSGRAFYNEQFF. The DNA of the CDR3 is TGTGCCTTTACGACCGGGACTAGCGGGAGAGCTTTCTACAATGAGCAGTTCTTC.

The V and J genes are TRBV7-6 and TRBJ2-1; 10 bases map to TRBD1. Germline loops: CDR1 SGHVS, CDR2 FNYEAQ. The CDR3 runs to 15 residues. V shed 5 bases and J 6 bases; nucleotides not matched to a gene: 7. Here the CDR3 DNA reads TGTGCCAGCAGCCGATGGGACAGGGGTAGCAATGAGCAGTTCTTC. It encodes CASSRWDRGSNEQFF.

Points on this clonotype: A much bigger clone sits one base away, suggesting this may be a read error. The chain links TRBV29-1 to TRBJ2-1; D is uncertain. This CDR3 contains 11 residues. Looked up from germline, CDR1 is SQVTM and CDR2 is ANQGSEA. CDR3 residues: CGVGPSNEQFF. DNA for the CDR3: TGCGGCGTTGGCCCTAGCAATGAGCAGTTCTTC.

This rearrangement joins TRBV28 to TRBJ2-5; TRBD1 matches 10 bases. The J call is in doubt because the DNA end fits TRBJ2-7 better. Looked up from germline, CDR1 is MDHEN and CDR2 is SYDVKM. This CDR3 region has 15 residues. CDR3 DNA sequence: TGTGCCAGCAGTTGGGACAGGGGCCTAAGCTACGAGCAGTACTTC. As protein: CASSWDRGLSYEQYF.

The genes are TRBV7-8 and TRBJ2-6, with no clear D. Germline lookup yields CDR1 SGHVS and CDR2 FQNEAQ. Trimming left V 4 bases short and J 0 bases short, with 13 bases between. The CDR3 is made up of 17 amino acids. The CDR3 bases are TGTGCCAGCAGCTATTTGACGATCCTCTCTGGGGCCAACGTCCTGACTTTC. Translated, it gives CASSYLTILSGANVLTF.

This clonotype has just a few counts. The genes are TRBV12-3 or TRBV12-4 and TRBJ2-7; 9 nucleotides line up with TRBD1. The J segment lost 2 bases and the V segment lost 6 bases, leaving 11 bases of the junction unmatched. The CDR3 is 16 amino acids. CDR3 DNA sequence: TGTGCCAGCAGCCCCATCGACAGGGGGTCCCCCTACGAGCAGTACTTC. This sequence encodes CASSPIDRGSPYEQYF.

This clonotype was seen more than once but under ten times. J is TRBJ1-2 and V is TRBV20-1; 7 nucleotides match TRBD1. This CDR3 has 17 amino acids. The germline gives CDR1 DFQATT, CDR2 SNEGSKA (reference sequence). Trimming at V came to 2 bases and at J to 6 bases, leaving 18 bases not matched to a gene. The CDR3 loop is CSARTSGRGPALDGYTF. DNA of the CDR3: TGCAGTGCTAGAACCAGTGGAAGGGGGCCCGCACTTGATGGCTACACCTTC.

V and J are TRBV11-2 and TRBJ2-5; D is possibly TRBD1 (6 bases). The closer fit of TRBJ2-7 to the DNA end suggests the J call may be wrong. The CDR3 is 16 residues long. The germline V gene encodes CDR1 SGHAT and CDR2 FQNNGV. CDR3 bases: TGTGCCAGCAGCTTAGATCTTGAGACAGGTTCACGCGAGCAGTACTTC. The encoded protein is CASSLDLETGSREQYF.

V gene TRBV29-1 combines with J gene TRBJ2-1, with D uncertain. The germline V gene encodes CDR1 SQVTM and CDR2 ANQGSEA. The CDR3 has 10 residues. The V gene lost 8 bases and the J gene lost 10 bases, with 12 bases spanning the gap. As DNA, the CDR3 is TGCAGCATTTCCTTCCGAGAGCAGTTCTTC. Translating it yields CSISFREQFF.

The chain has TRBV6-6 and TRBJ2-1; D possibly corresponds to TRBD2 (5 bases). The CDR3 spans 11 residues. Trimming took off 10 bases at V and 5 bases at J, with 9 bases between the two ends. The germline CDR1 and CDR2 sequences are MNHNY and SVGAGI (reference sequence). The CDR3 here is CATAGHNEQFF. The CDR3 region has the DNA TGTGCCACCGCGGGCCACAATGAGCAGTTCTTC.

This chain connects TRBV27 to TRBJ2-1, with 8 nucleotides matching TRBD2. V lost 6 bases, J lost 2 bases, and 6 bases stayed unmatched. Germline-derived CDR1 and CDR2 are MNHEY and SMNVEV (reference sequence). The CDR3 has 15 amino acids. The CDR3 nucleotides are TGTGCCAGCAGGCCCGGGGGGGTACCCTACAATGAGCAGTTCTTC. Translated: CASRPGGVPYNEQFF.

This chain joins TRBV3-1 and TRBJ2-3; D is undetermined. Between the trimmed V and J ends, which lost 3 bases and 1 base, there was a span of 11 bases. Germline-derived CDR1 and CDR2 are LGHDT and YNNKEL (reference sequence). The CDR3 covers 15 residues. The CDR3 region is CASSHGWAGTDTQYF. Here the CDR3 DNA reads TGTGCCAGCAGCCACGGGTGGGCTGGCACAGATACGCAGTATTTT.

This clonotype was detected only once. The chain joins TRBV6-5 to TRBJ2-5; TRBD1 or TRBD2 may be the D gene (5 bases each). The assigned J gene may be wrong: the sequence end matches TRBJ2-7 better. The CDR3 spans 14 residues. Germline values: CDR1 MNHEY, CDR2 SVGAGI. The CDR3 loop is CASRGTSGGYEQYF. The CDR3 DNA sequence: TGTGCCAGCAGGGGGACCTCGGGTGGGTACGAGCAGTACTTC.

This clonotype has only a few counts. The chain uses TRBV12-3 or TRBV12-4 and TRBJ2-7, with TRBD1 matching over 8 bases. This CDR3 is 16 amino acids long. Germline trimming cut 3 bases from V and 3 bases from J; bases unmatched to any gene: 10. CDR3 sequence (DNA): TGTGCCAGCAGTTTTGGGCGGACAGGGAAAGACTACGAGCAGTACTTC. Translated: CASSFGRTGKDYEQYF.

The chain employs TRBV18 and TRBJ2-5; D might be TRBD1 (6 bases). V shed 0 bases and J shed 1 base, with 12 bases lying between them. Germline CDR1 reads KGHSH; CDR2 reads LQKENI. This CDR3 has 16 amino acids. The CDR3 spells CASSPPAKGVQETQYF. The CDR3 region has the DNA TGTGCCAGCTCACCACCGGCGAAGGGGGTCCAAGAGACCCAGTACTTC.

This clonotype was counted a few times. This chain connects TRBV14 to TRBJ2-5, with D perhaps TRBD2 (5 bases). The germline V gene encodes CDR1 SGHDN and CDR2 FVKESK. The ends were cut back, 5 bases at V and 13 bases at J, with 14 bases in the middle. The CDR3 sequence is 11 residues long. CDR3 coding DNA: TGTGCCAGCAGCACGCGGGTGCACCCGTACTTC. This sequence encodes CASSTRVHPYF.

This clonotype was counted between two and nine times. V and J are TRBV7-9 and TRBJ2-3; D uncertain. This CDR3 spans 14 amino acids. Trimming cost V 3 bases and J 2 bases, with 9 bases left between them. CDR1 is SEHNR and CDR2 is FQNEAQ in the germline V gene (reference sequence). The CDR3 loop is CASSLGPATDTQYF. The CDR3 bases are TGTGCCAGCAGCTTGGGTCCAGCCACAGATACGCAGTATTTT. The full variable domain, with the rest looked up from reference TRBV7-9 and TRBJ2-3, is DTGVSQNPRHKITKRGQNVTFRCDPISEHNRLYWYRQTLGQGPEFLTYFQNEAQLEKSRLLSDRFSAERPKGSFSTLEIQRTEQGDSAMYLCASSLGPATDTQYFGPGTRLTVL.

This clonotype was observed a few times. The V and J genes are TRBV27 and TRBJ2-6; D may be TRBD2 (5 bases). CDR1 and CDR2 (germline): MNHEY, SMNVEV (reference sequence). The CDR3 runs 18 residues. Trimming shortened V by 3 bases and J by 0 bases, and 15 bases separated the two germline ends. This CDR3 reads CASSFISTDFSGANVLTF. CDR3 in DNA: TGTGCCAGCAGTTTCATCTCCACGGACTTCTCTGGGGCCAACGTCCTGACTTTC.